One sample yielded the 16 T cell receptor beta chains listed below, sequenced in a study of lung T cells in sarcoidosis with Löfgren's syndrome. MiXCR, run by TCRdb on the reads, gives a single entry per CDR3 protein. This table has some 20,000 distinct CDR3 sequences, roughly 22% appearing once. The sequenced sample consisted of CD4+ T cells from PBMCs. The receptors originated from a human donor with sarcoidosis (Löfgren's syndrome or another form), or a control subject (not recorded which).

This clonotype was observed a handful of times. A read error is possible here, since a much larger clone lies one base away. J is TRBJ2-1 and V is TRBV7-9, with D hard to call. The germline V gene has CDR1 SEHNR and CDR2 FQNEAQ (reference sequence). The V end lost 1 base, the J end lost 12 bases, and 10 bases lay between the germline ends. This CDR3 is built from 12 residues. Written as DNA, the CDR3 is TGTGCCAGCAGCTTAGGGAGACATGGGCAGTTCTTC. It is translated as CASSLGRHGQFF. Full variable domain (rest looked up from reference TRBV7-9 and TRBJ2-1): DTGVSQNPRHKITKRGQNVTFRCDPISEHNRLYWYRQTLGQGPEFLTYFQNEAQLEKSRLLSDRFSAERPKGSFSTLEIQRTEQGDSAMYLCASSLGRHGQFFGPGTRLTVL.

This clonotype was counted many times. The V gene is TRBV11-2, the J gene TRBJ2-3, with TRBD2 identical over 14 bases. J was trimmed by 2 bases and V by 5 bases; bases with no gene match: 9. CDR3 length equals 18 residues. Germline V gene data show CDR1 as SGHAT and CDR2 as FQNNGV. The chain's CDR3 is CASSPRLAGGLDTDTQYF. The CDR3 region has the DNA TGTGCCAGCAGCCCGAGACTAGCGGGGGGGCTGGACACAGATACGCAGTATTTT.

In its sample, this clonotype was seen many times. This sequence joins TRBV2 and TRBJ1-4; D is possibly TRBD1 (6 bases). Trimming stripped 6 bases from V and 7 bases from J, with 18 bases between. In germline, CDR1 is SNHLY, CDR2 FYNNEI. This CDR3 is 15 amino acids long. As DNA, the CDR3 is TGTGCCAGCAGGGCATCTTCTTGGACAGCTGAAAAACTGTTTTTT. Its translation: CASRASSWTAEKLFF.

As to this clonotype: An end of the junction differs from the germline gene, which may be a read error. CDR3 sequence reads: CASSPQVGGNQPQHF. The CDR3 nucleotides read TGTGCCAGCAGCCCCCAGGTGGGCGGAAATCAGCCACAGCATTTT. The chain links TRBV28 to TRBJ1-5; no clear D gene. Germline V lookup: CDR1 MDHEN, CDR2 SYDVKM. The CDR3 length is 15 residues.

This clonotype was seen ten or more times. The CDR3 region is CASRLGQESYEQYF. As DNA, the CDR3 is TGTGCCAGCAGGTTGGGGCAGGAGTCCTACGAGCAGTACTTC. The chain carries TRBV7-9 and TRBJ2-7, with a tentative D call TRBD1 (5 bases). Per germline, CDR1 SEHNR and CDR2 FQNEAQ (reference sequence). The CDR3 is made up of 14 amino acids. V was trimmed by 6 bases and J by 1 base, leaving 13 bases between them.

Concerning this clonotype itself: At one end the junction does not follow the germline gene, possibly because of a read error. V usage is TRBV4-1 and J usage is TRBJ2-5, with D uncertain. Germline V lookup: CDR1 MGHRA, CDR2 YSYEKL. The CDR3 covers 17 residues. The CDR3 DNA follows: TGCGCCAGCGGCCAAGAGCCGGACGGTCCGACCCCAGAGGCCCAGTACTTC. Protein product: CASGQEPDGPTPEAQYF.

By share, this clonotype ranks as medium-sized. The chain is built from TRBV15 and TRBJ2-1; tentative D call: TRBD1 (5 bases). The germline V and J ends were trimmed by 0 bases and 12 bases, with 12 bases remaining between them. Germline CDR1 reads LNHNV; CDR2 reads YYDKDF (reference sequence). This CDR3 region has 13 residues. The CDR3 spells CATSRDWGDRQFF. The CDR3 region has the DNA TGTGCCACCAGCAGAGATTGGGGCGATAGGCAGTTCTTC.

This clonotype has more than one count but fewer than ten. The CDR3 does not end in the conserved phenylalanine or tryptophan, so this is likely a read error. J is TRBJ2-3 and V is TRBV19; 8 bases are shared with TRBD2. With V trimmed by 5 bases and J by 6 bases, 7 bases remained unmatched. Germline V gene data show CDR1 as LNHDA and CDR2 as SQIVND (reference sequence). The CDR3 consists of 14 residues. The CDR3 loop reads CASSLASGRDTQYV. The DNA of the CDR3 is TGTGCCAGTAGTTTGGCTAGCGGGCGGGATACGCAGTATGTT.

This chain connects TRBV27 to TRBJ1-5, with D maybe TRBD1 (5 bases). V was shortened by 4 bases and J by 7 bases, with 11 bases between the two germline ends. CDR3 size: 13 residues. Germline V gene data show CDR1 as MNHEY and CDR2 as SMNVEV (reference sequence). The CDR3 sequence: CASSSAGYQPQHF. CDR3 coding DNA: TGTGCCAGCAGTTCTGCAGGGTACCAGCCCCAGCATTTT.

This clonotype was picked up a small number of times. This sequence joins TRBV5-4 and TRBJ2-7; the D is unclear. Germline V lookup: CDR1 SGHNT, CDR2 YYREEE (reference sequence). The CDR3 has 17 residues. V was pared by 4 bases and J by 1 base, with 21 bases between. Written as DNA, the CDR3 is TGTGCCAGCAGCCCCACCACCGGGCCCCTTCCTTCCTACGAGCAGTACTTC. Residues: CASSPTTGPLPSYEQYF. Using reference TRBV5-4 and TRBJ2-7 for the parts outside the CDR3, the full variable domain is ETGVTQSPTHLIKTRGQQVTLRCSSQSGHNTVSWYQQALGQGPQFIFQYYREEENGRGNFPPRFSGLQFPNYSSELNVNALELDDSALYLCASSPTTGPLPSYEQYFGPGTRLTVT.

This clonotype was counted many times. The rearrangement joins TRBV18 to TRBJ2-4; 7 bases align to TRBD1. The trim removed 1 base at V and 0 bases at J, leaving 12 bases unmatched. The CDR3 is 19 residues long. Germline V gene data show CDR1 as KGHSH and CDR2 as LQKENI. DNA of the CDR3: TGTGCCAGCTCACCACGTGCCTCAGGACAGGCGTTAGCCAAAAACATTCAGTACTTC. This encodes CASSPRASGQALAKNIQYF. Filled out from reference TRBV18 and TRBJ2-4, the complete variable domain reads NAGVMQNPRHLVRRRGQEARLRCSPMKGHSHVYWYRQLPEEGLKFMVYLQKENIIDESGMPKERFSAEFPKEGPSILRIQQVVRGDSAAYFCASSPRASGQALAKNIQYFGAGTRLSVL.

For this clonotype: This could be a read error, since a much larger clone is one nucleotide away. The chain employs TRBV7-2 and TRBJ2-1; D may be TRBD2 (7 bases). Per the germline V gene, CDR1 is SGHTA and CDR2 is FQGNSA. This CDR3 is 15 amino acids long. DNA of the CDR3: TGTGCCAGCAGCTTAGGGGGGGGCGCAGGGGCCGAGCAGTCCTTC. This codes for CASSLGGGAGAEQSF.

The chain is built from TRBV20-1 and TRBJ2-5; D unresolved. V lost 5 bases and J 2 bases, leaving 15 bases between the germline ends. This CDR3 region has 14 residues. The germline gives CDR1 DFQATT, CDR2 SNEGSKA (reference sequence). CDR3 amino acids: CSAALGRAQETQYF. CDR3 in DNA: TGCAGTGCTGCGCTGGGCAGAGCTCAAGAGACCCAGTACTTC.

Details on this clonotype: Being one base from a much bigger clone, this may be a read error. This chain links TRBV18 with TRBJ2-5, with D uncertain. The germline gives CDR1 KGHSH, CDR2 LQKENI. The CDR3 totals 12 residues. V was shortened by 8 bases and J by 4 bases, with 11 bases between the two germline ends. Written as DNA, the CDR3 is TGTGCCAGCCCGATGTCCGGAGAGACCCAGTACTTC. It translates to CASPMSGETQYF.

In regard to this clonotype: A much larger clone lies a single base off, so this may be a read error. The CDR3 spells CASSQEGTHSYNERFF. The CDR3 DNA reads TGTGCCAGCAGCCAAGAGGGGACTCACTCCTACAATGAGCGGTTCTTC. The rearrangement joins TRBV3-1 to TRBJ2-1, with a possible D match to TRBD2 (6 bases). CDR3 length: 16 residues. Germline V gene sequence: CDR1 LGHDT, CDR2 YNNKEL (reference sequence).

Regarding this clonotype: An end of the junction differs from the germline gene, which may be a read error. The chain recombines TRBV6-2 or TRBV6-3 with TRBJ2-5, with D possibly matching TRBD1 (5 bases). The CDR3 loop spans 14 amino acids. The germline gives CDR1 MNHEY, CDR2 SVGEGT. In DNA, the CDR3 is TGCGCCAACAGTTCTTCAGGGAAAGGAGAGACCCAGTACTTC. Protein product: CANSSSGKGETQYF.